These 31 T cell receptor beta chains originate from one sample sequenced in a study of vaccination and CD4 T cells after COVID-19. Noted treatment: 10-day PBMC culture with coronavirus spike peptide pools or control peptides (ViraFEST assay). The study sequenced cultured CD4+ T cell DNA using the Oncomine TCR Beta short-read assay. TCRdb redid the calling of the PCR reads with MiXCR, one entry per CDR3 protein. Of some 13,000 distinct CDR3 sequences in the sample, more than 35% are singletons; the top ten hold about 14%. Their antigens remain unidentified. Sequencing used CD4+ T cells from blood, cultured in vitro. The receptors originated from a human donor who had recovered from COVID-19.

V gene TRBV7-2 combines with J gene TRBJ2-7, with TRBD2 identical over 7 bases. CDR1 is SGHTA, CDR2 FQGNSA, per germline. This CDR3 contains 15 residues. After removal of 2 bases from V and 0 bases from J, the junction contained 4 bases not matched to a gene. The CDR3, as DNA: TGTGCCAGCAGCTTATCCGGGGGGAGCTCCTACGAGCAGTACTTC. It specifies CASSLSGGSSYEQYF.

As regards this clonotype: The junction shows a germline mismatch at one end, possibly a read error. CDR3 protein: CASSTRGRPREAYF. For the CDR3, the DNA is TGTGCCAGTTCAACTCGGGGGCGCCCGCGAGAAGCTTACTTT. The genes are TRBV19 and TRBJ1-1, with D perhaps TRBD1 (6 bases). The CDR3 length is 14 residues. Per germline, CDR1 LNHDA and CDR2 SQIVND (reference sequence).

This sequence joins TRBV10-3 and TRBJ2-1, with D tentatively TRBD1 (7 bases). V was trimmed by 2 bases and J by 7 bases, leaving 18 bases between them. This CDR3 region has 16 residues. The germline gives CDR1 ENHRY, CDR2 SYGVKD. CDR3 coding DNA: TGTGCCATCAGTGAGCAGGTCCCGACAGGGAGGAATGAGCAGTTCTTC. It is translated as CAISEQVPTGRNEQFF.

This clonotype has more than one count but fewer than ten. J is TRBJ1-2 and V is TRBV20-1; TRBD1 matches 8 bases. The trim removed 0 bases at V and 8 bases at J, leaving 8 bases unmatched. The CDR3 consists of 14 residues. Looked up from germline, CDR1 is DFQATT and CDR2 is SNEGSKA (reference sequence). The CDR3 DNA reads TGCAGTGCTAGAGAATCCCAGGGGGCGTGGGGCTACACCTTC. This translates into CSARESQGAWGYTF.

In this sample, this clonotype turned up once. This chain uses TRBV19 with TRBJ1-3, with a tentative D call TRBD1 (5 bases). The CDR3 totals 15 residues. Germline V gene sequence: CDR1 LNHDA, CDR2 SQIVND (reference sequence). Trimming stripped 8 bases from V and 0 bases from J, with 14 bases between. The CDR3 nucleotides read TGTGCCAGTCGGGGGGACTTCACCTCTGGAAACACCATATATTTT. Translation gives CASRGDFTSGNTIYF. The variable domain in full, completed from reference TRBV19 and TRBJ1-3, reads DGGITQSPKYLFRKEGQNVTLSCEQNLNHDAMYWYRQDPGQGLRLIYYSQIVNDFQKGDIAEGYSVSREKKESFPLTVTSAQKNPTAFYLCASRGDFTSGNTIYFGEGSWLTVV.

This clonotype was found a few times. The rearrangement links TRBV2 to TRBJ2-5; D is unresolved. V lost 1 base, J lost 5 bases, and 11 bases lay in between. The germline gives CDR1 SNHLY, CDR2 FYNNEI. The CDR3 consists of 14 residues. Here the CDR3 DNA reads TGTGCCAGCAGTGAAGGCTCGGCAGAGGAGACCCAGTACTTC. It yields the protein CASSEGSAEETQYF.

This clonotype was detected a few times. The chain employs TRBV6-4 and TRBJ2-3; 12 nucleotides line up with TRBD2. The J segment lost 6 bases and the V segment lost 5 bases, leaving 6 bases of the junction unmatched. The CDR3 runs 15 residues. Per the germline V gene, CDR1 is MRHNA and CDR2 is SNTAGT. This CDR3 reads CASSTSGGFGDTQYF. In DNA form, the CDR3 reads TGTGCCAGCAGTACTAGCGGGGGGTTTGGTGATACGCAGTATTTT.

The genes are TRBV19 and TRBJ2-3; weak D call: TRBD1 (5 bases). This CDR3 has 18 amino acids. Germline loops: CDR1 LNHDA, CDR2 SQIVND (reference sequence). V was shortened by 4 bases and J by 2 bases, with 22 bases between the two germline ends. The CDR3 DNA sequence: TGTGCCAGTAGTACGTTCTCAGGGTTAGGGGTTACCACAGATACGCAGTATTTT. This encodes CASSTFSGLGVTTDTQYF.

The V call is TRBV11-3, the J call TRBJ1-2, with D maybe TRBD1 (6 bases). Germline CDR1 SGHNT, CDR2 YENEEA. This CDR3 region has 15 residues. Trimming left V 0 bases short and J 7 bases short, with 15 bases between. CDR3 coding DNA: TGTGCCAGCAGCTTAGATCGAAGGCAGGGGTTTGGCTACACCTTC. Amino acid sequence: CASSLDRRQGFGYTF.

This clonotype has more than one count but fewer than ten. The CDR3 protein is CASSRQVDSNQPQHF. For the CDR3, the DNA is TGTGCCAGCAGCCGACAGGTCGATAGCAATCAGCCCCAGCATTTT. The chain has TRBV6-1 and TRBJ1-5; TRBD1 is a possible D gene (6 bases). This CDR3 contains 15 residues. Trimming left V 6 bases short and J 0 bases short, with 12 bases between. CDR1 and CDR2 from the germline V gene are MNHNS and SASEGT.

This clonotype has more than one count but fewer than ten. The chain links TRBV20-1 to TRBJ2-3; D possibly corresponds to TRBD2 (6 bases). From germline, CDR1 is DFQATT and CDR2 SNEGSKA (reference sequence). V shed 6 bases and J shed 4 bases, with 17 bases lying between them. This CDR3 spans 14 amino acids. The CDR3 nucleotides read TGCAGTGCCAGGCCAGGCGGGGCCGCAGATACGCAGTATTTT. This sequence encodes CSARPGGAADTQYF.

The gene calls are TRBV6-5 and TRBJ2-4, with a possible D match to TRBD1 (5 bases). This CDR3 contains 16 residues. Trimming removed 0 bases from V and 2 bases from J, with 11 bases in between. Germline values: CDR1 MNHEY, CDR2 SVGAGI. The CDR3 reads CASSYSLQGTKNIQYF. CDR3 sequence (DNA): TGTGCCAGCAGTTACTCACTTCAGGGAACCAAAAACATTCAGTACTTC.

This chain joins TRBV7-8 and TRBJ2-3; TRBD2 agrees at 8 bases. V was clipped by 1 base and J by 0 bases; unmatched bases: 6. This CDR3 region has 17 residues. Germline CDR1 SGHVS, CDR2 FQNEAQ. CDR3 sequence reads: CASSLDLAGTSTDTQYF. The CDR3 DNA follows: TGTGCCAGCAGCTTAGATCTAGCGGGTACTAGCACAGATACGCAGTATTTT.

The chain has TRBV11-2 and TRBJ2-2; tentative D call: TRBD2 (5 bases). CDR1 SGHAT and CDR2 FQNNGV come from the germline V gene. V was shortened by 1 base and J by 4 bases, with 10 bases between the two germline ends. The CDR3 is 15 residues long. CDR3 coding DNA: TGTGCCAGCAGCTTAGGTAGCGTGGGCACCGGGGAGCTGTTTTTT. The encoded protein is CASSLGSVGTGELFF.

The chain recombines TRBV5-3 with TRBJ1-2; 7 bases map to TRBD1. TRBV5-3 belongs to the ORF category, with a function that is uncertain. V trimming: 8 bases; J trimming: 7 bases; junction bases outside the gene matches: 11. The CDR3 length is 13 residues. In nucleotides, the CDR3 is TGTGCCAGCAGCGAAAGACAGGGCTTTGGCTACACCTTC. It translates to CASSERQGFGYTF.

J is TRBJ2-1 and V is TRBV14; the match to TRBD2 covers 9 bases. Per germline, CDR1 SGHDN and CDR2 FVKESK. The CDR3 is made up of 15 amino acids. Trimming took 4 bases from V and 6 from J; bases not matched to a gene: 7. CDR3 in DNA: TGTGCCAGCAGCCCGCGGGGGGGCCGGGGCAATGAGCAGTTCTTC. Amino acids: CASSPRGGRGNEQFF.

This clonotype was picked up a small number of times. The chain employs TRBV5-4 and TRBJ2-2; TRBD2 matches at 7 bases. Per the germline V gene, CDR1 is SGHNT and CDR2 is YYREEE (reference sequence). This CDR3 is built from 15 residues. The V and J ends lost 4 bases and 2 bases, in that order; junction bases with no gene match: 5. This chain's CDR3 is CASSRRGGNTGELFF. The CDR3 DNA reads as TGTGCCAGCAGCCGTCGCGGGGGTAACACCGGGGAGCTGTTTTTT. Together with reference TRBV5-4 and TRBJ2-2, the CDR3 gives the full variable domain: ETGVTQSPTHLIKTRGQQVTLRCSSQSGHNTVSWYQQALGQGPQFIFQYYREEENGRGNFPPRFSGLQFPNYSSELNVNALELDDSALYLCASSRRGGNTGELFFGEGSRLTVL.

The gene calls are TRBV7-2 and TRBJ2-2; TRBD1 matches at 10 bases. J lost 5 bases, V lost 3 bases, and 3 bases had no gene match. In germline, CDR1 is SGHTA, CDR2 FQGNSA. The CDR3 contains 15 residues. In nucleotides, the CDR3 is TGTGCCAGCAGCTTGACAGGGGGCCGTACCGGGGAGCTGTTTTTT. It is translated as CASSLTGGRTGELFF. Full variable domain (remainder filled in from reference TRBV7-2 and TRBJ2-2): GAGVSQSPSNKVTEKGKDVELRCDPISGHTALYWYRQSLGQGLEFLIYFQGNSAPDKSGLPSDRFSAERTGGSVSTLTIQRTQQEDSAVYLCASSLTGGRTGELFFGEGSRLTVL.

This clonotype was seen a handful of times. The chain uses TRBV6-1 and TRBJ1-2; 7 bases fit TRBD1. This CDR3 region has 13 residues. J gave up 4 bases and V 4 bases, and 3 bases lay outside the gene matches. CDR1 and CDR2 (germline): MNHNS, SASEGT. The DNA of the CDR3 is TGTGCCAGCAGTGCGGACAGGATCTATGGCTACACCTTC. It codes for CASSADRIYGYTF.

As concerns this clonotype: One end of the junction is discordant with germline, which a read error may explain. The chain joins TRBV7-9 to TRBJ1-1, with unresolved D. The CDR3 has 14 amino acids. Germline V gene sequence: CDR1 SEHNR, CDR2 FQNEAQ (reference sequence). CDR3 loop: CASGLTELNTEAFF. CDR3 coding DNA: TGTGCCAGCGGCTTAACGGAGCTTAACACTGAAGCTTTCTTT.

This rearrangement joins TRBV19 to TRBJ2-1; tentatively, D is TRBD1 (6 bases). There are 15 residues in the CDR3. Looked up from germline, CDR1 is LNHDA and CDR2 is SQIVND (reference sequence). With 3 bases removed from V and 4 bases from J, the gap between germline ends came to 13 bases. CDR3 sequence: CASSISGQIYNEQFF. As DNA, the CDR3 is TGTGCCAGTAGTATCTCGGGACAAATATACAATGAGCAGTTCTTC.

This clonotype occurred a few times. The chain links TRBV7-8 to TRBJ2-1; TRBD2 might be the D (6 bases). Trimming pared 4 bases from V and 1 base from J, leaving 8 bases between. Germline V lookup: CDR1 SGHVS, CDR2 FQNEAQ. This CDR3 has 14 residues. CDR3 bases: TGTGCCAGCAGCTCGGGGGTTTCCTACAATGAGCAGTTCTTC. Protein sequence: CASSSGVSYNEQFF.

Only a few counts were recorded for this clonotype. V and J are TRBV6-1 and TRBJ2-2, with D tentatively TRBD1 (5 bases). This CDR3 has 13 residues. Germline CDR1 reads MNHNS; CDR2 reads SASEGT. The V end lost 6 bases, the J end lost 3 bases, and 8 bases lay between the germline ends. The DNA of the CDR3 is TGTGCCAGCAGAGCAGGGTACACCGGGGAGCTGTTTTTT. Encoded protein: CASRAGYTGELFF.

The chain carries TRBV6-1 and TRBJ2-5, with 8 positions matching TRBD1. This CDR3 has 14 residues. Per the germline V gene, CDR1 is MNHNS and CDR2 is SASEGT. V gave up 8 bases and J gave up 1 base; unmatched junction bases: 6. The CDR3 nucleotides are TGTGCCAGCGACAGGGGCGAGATCCAAGAGACCCAGTACTTC. Its protein is CASDRGEIQETQYF.

This clonotype was seen a handful of times. The chain uses TRBV2 and TRBJ2-1; 10 bases align to TRBD2. V dropped 4 bases and J dropped 6; count of bases not matched to a gene: 6. Germline CDR1 is SNHLY and CDR2 is FYNNEI. This CDR3 has 15 residues. The CDR3 DNA reads as TGTGCCAGCAGTGCAAGCGGGGGGGCGTTCAATGAGCAGTTCTTC. It encodes CASSASGGAFNEQFF.

This clonotype was counted between two and nine times. This CDR3 is CATSREGLKVFF. CDR3 in DNA: TGTGCCACCAGCAGAGAAGGTCTAAAGGTTTTCTTT. The gene calls are TRBV15 and TRBJ1-1, with D hard to call. The CDR3 contains 12 residues. From germline, CDR1 is LNHNV and CDR2 YYDKDF (reference sequence). The germline V and J ends were trimmed by 0 bases and 13 bases, with 12 bases remaining between them.

This chain links TRBV12-3 or TRBV12-4 with TRBJ1-1; tentatively, D is TRBD1 (6 bases). The CDR3 has 14 amino acids. The V gene lost 6 bases and the J gene lost 1 base, with 12 bases spanning the gap. Here the CDR3 DNA reads TGTGCCAGCAGAATAAAACAGGGGAACACTGAAGCTTTCTTT. Its protein is CASRIKQGNTEAFF.

Judged by abundance, this clonotype is medium-sized (0.01 to 0.1%). This chain links TRBV20-1 with TRBJ1-5, with D uncertain. Germline loops: CDR1 DFQATT, CDR2 SNEGSKA (reference sequence). CDR3 length: 14 residues. V was trimmed by 3 bases and J by 7 bases, leaving 16 bases between them. CDR3 in DNA: TGCAGTGCTAGCCATCATGATGAGGGACAGCCCCAGCATTTT. This sequence encodes CSASHHDEGQPQHF.

V usage is TRBV11-3 and J usage is TRBJ2-7; D gene uncertain. Germline V gene lookup returns CDR1 SGHNT and CDR2 YENEEA. V was clipped by 5 bases and J by 3 bases, with 8 bases between them. This CDR3 spans 12 amino acids. In nucleotides, the CDR3 is TGTGCCAGCAGCAGACAAGACTACGAGCAGTACTTC. This gives the protein CASSRQDYEQYF.

The V gene is TRBV27, the J gene TRBJ2-7, with TRBD1 matching 7 bases. Germline loops: CDR1 MNHEY, CDR2 SMNVEV (reference sequence). The CDR3 has 11 amino acids. V shed 11 bases, J shed 7 bases, and the junction held 8 bases outside the gene matches. The CDR3 region is CAWSTGEEQYF. CDR3 DNA sequence: TGTGCCTGGAGTACAGGGGAGGAGCAGTACTTC.

The rearrangement links TRBV11-3 to TRBJ1-1; no firm D call. CDR3 length: 12 amino acids. Germline assignment: CDR1 SGHNT and CDR2 YENEEA. V lost 1 base, J lost 6 bases, and 6 bases lay in between. In DNA form, the CDR3 reads TGTGCCAGCAGCTTAGGAAGCCCTGAAGCTTTCTTT. It specifies CASSLGSPEAFF.